The 5 T cell receptor beta chains given below trace back to one sample, sequenced in a study of T cells after yellow fever vaccination. TCRdb called the 5' RACE reads again in MiXCR, with one record for every CDR3 protein. Seen here are almost 600,000 distinct CDR3 sequences, approximately 12% observed once, and the top ten hold 11% to 15%. This specimen was PBMCs, taken on the day of the yellow fever booster vaccination. These receptors were obtained from a man under 40 who received the YFV17D yellow fever vaccine.

This clonotype was detected only a few times. The V call is TRBV20-1, the J call TRBJ2-7; possibly TRBD1 for D (5 bases). The CDR3 totals 15 residues. V lost 0 bases, J lost 7 bases, and 19 bases lay in between. CDR1 and CDR2 from the germline V gene are DFQATT and SNEGSKA (reference sequence). The CDR3 here is CSARDVGRFREEQYF. The CDR3 DNA sequence: TGCAGTGCTAGAGATGTGGGGCGTTTCCGCGAGGAGCAGTACTTC.

This chain links TRBV10-2 with TRBJ2-7; 7 bases agree with TRBD2. CDR1 and CDR2 from the germline V gene are WSHSY and SAAADI. The CDR3 consists of 18 residues. The V segment lost 1 base and the J segment 5 bases; nucleotides outside the gene matches: 17. The CDR3 coding sequence is TGCGCCAGCAGTGAGTTTCGCGGGTTAGGGAGGGCAACCAACGAGCAGTACTTC. Translating gives CASSEFRGLGRATNEQYF.

This clonotype appeared many times. The chain carries TRBV28 and TRBJ2-1, with TRBD2 identical over 9 bases. V dropped 10 bases and J dropped 6; count of bases not matched to a gene: 10. The CDR3 is 14 amino acids. The germline V gene has CDR1 MDHEN and CDR2 SYDVKM. The CDR3 sequence: CATIRLAETNEQFF. Here the CDR3 DNA reads TGTGCCACTATTCGACTAGCGGAGACCAATGAGCAGTTCTTC.

This clonotype was found a few times. This sequence joins TRBV6-2 or TRBV6-3 and TRBJ2-5, with D uncertain. The V end was cut by 2 bases, the J end by 2 bases, with 18 bases between. The CDR3 is 17 residues long. Germline V gene sequence: CDR1 MNHEY, CDR2 SVGEGT. In DNA form, the CDR3 reads TGTGCCAGCAGTTACAGCTACGGCGGAACGCGTCAAGAGACCCAGTACTTC. Its translation is CASSYSYGGTRQETQYF.

This clonotype was counted only a few times. This chain joins TRBV6-2 or TRBV6-3 and TRBJ2-2, with D possibly matching TRBD2 (6 bases). The CDR3 is made up of 15 amino acids. V gave up 6 bases and J gave up 5 bases, with 16 bases separating them. CDR1 and CDR2 from the germline V gene are MNHEY and SVGEGT. The CDR3 DNA sequence: TGTGCCAGCAGCTACCCGGGACTGCGTACCGGGGAGCTGTTTTTT. Protein: CASSYPGLRTGELFF.